The sequence of this T cell receptor beta chain was determined in a study of CD8 T cells in Susac syndrome. TCR beta sequences were obtained from blood CD8+ and CD4+ T cells. Healthy donors acted as controls, with matching for age and sex. The CDR3 runs 13 residues. After extraction with the RNeasy kit, about 0.5 to 1 ug of the RNA was reverse transcribed using random hexamers. The method of amplification for TCR beta CDR3 was immunoSEQ multiplex PCR, covering 54 Vbeta and 13 Jbeta. In TCRdb, the immunoSEQ multiplex PCR reads were re-called with MiXCR into one record per CDR3 protein. The sample gives 180,000 or so distinct CDR3 sequences, around 94% of which show up once; roughly 0.15% is in the top ten.

The clonotype comes from a human donor in good health. The sequenced sample consisted of CD4+ T cells from PBMCs. This chain connects TRBV21-1 to TRBJ1-4; the D call TRBD1 from the table was never checked on the DNA. TRBV21-1 is deemed a pseudogene. The CDR3 DNA sequence: TGTGCCAGCAGCAAAGAGAGGGACGAAAAACTGTTTTTT. It encodes CASSKERDEKLFF.